Listed here are 27 T cell receptor beta chains from one sample, sequenced in a study of T-cell memory formation after mild COVID-19. TCRdb processed the 5' RACE reads anew with MiXCR; each CDR3 protein has one entry. The sample records around 510,000 distinct CDR3 sequences, about a fifth being singletons. Sample: PBMCs or a T cell subset sorted from them (not recorded which). These receptors were collected from an adult woman who had mild COVID-19 (a few samples of this study predate the infection). Cell type and time point are not known.

This clonotype was recorded a few times. The chain carries TRBV12-3 or TRBV12-4 and TRBJ2-5; the match to TRBD1 covers 9 bases. Trimming at V came to 5 bases and at J to 5 bases, leaving 6 bases not matched to a gene. The CDR3 totals 14 residues. CDR3 loop: CASSIGQGRETQYF. As DNA, the CDR3 is TGTGCCAGCAGTATAGGACAGGGGCGGGAGACCCAGTACTTC.

This rearrangement joins TRBV19 to TRBJ2-7; TRBD2 matches at 9 bases. CDR1 is LNHDA and CDR2 is SQIVND in the germline V gene (reference sequence). The CDR3 runs 15 residues. With V trimmed by 3 bases and J by 2 bases, 5 bases remained unmatched. As DNA, the CDR3 is TGTGCCAGTAGTATCTCCCTAGCGGGGCCCTACGAGCAGTACTTC. It is translated as CASSISLAGPYEQYF.

The chain uses TRBV20-1 and TRBJ1-4; weak D call: TRBD1 (5 bases). Germline V gene sequence: CDR1 DFQATT, CDR2 SNEGSKA (reference sequence). The CDR3 is 16 amino acids. The ends were cut back, 1 base at V and 8 bases at J, with 20 bases in the middle. The CDR3 loop reads CSARGAHRGKGEKLFF. In DNA form, the CDR3 reads TGCAGTGCTAGAGGAGCCCATAGGGGAAAAGGGGAAAAACTGTTTTTT.

The chain has TRBV20-1 and TRBJ2-7; possible D gene TRBD1, 5 bases. Germline V gene data show CDR1 as DFQATT and CDR2 as SNEGSKA (reference sequence). The CDR3 length is 11 residues. Trimming pared 5 bases from V and 1 base from J, leaving 6 bases between. Written as DNA, the CDR3 is TGCAGTGCTTACAGGTCCTACGAGCAGTACTTC. The encoded protein is CSAYRSYEQYF.

Of note for this clonotype: No conserved phenylalanine or tryptophan ends this CDR3, so it is likely a read error. No DNA is shown, since the ends of the CDR3 on it are uncertain; the CDR3 is the one TCRdb lists. The V and J genes are TRBV12-5 and TRBJ1-1; the table's D gene call, TRBD1, was not cross checked with the DNA. The CDR3 comprises 10 residues, both ends counted. Germline lookup yields CDR1 LGHNT and CDR2 FRNRAP. CDR3 region: CASGLAPRTR.

The rearrangement links TRBV12-3 or TRBV12-4 to TRBJ1-1; D might be TRBD1 (5 bases). Trimming pared 6 bases from V and 10 bases from J, leaving 12 bases between. The CDR3 is 11 amino acids. This CDR3 reads CASSLGLGAFF. In DNA form, the CDR3 reads TGTGCCAGCAGCTTGGGACTTGGAGCTTTCTTT.

This chain links TRBV7-3 with TRBJ2-2; 9 bases align to TRBD2. The CDR3 extends over 16 amino acids. V lost 6 bases to trimming and J lost 3 bases; unmatched junction nucleotides: 8. Germline V gene lookup returns CDR1 SGHTA and CDR2 FQGTGA. The CDR3 sequence is CASSLESGRYTGELFF. The CDR3 DNA follows: TGTGCCAGCAGTCTAGAGAGCGGGAGGTACACCGGGGAGCTGTTTTTT.

This clonotype was counted a few times. The chain recombines TRBV29-1 with TRBJ2-3; the D is unclear. The CDR3 extends over 13 amino acids. V was shortened by 1 base and J by 1 base, with 6 bases between the two germline ends. In germline, CDR1 is SQVTM, CDR2 ANQGSEA. Here the CDR3 reads CSVEGEGTDTQYF. The DNA for the CDR3 is TGCAGCGTTGAAGGAGAGGGCACAGATACGCAGTATTTT.

The chain uses TRBV9 and TRBJ1-2; 8 bases are a match to TRBD1. Trimming removed 0 bases from V and 2 bases from J; junction bases left unmatched: 6. Germline CDR1 SGDLS, CDR2 YYNGEE. The CDR3 sequence is 16 residues long. CDR3: CASSVEGQGTNYGYTF. In nucleotides, the CDR3 is TGTGCCAGCAGCGTAGAAGGACAGGGAACCAACTATGGCTACACCTTC.

V usage is TRBV4-3 and J usage is TRBJ1-5; a possible D gene is TRBD1 (5 bases). The CDR3 is 15 residues long. CDR1 is LGHNA and CDR2 is YSLEER in the germline V gene. V shed 0 bases and J shed 9 bases, with 15 bases lying between them. CDR3 in amino acids: CASSQDSAGVGPQHF. In DNA form, the CDR3 reads TGCGCCAGCAGCCAAGATTCCGCGGGGGTGGGGCCCCAGCATTTT.

The CDR3 sequence is CASSPGQISSYEQYF. As DNA, the CDR3 is TGCGCCAGCAGCCCCGGACAGATTAGCTCCTACGAGCAGTACTTC. The chain joins TRBV4-3 to TRBJ2-7; TRBD1 might be the D (6 bases). The CDR3 spans 15 residues. V was cut by 4 bases and J by 0 bases, with 13 bases left in between. Per germline, CDR1 LGHNA and CDR2 YSLEER.

This clonotype was observed a handful of times. The V gene is TRBV6-1, the J gene TRBJ2-2; a possible D gene is TRBD1 (7 bases). CDR3 size: 13 residues. Trimming took 6 bases from V and 6 from J, leaving 11 bases between them. Per the germline V gene, CDR1 is MNHNS and CDR2 is SASEGT. The chain's CDR3 is CASRTGEAGELFF. CDR3 in DNA: TGTGCCAGCAGAACAGGGGAGGCCGGGGAGCTGTTTTTT.

This clonotype was seen a handful of times. The CDR3 DNA reads TGTGCCAGCAGCTTGGCCGAAGGTCAGCCCCAGCATTTT. Protein: CASSLAEGQPQHF. This chain joins TRBV5-5 and TRBJ1-5; no clear D gene. This CDR3 is built from 13 residues. Germline assignment: CDR1 SGHKS and CDR2 YYEKEE (reference sequence). V lost 0 bases and J lost 6, with 7 bases in between.

This clonotype was seen a handful of times. J is TRBJ2-7 and V is TRBV19; a weak D match, TRBD1 (6 bases). This CDR3 comprises 12 residues. The germline V gene encodes CDR1 LNHDA and CDR2 SQIVND (reference sequence). V lost 4 bases to trimming and J lost 6 bases, with 10 bases between them. The CDR3 DNA reads TGTGCCAGTAGTACCACAGGGTTCGAGCAGTACTTC. Translating it yields CASSTTGFEQYF.

V usage is TRBV19 and J usage is TRBJ1-2; no clear D gene. The CDR3 is 12 residues long. The V gene's germline CDR1 is LNHDA and CDR2 SQIVND (reference sequence). DNA for the CDR3: TGTGGCGCTACTGACTCTAACTATGGCTACACCTTC. This gives the protein CGATDSNYGYTF.

This clonotype was observed a handful of times. The V call is TRBV7-8, the J call TRBJ2-7; TRBD2 matches at 7 bases. The CDR3 contains 15 residues. V was pared by 1 base and J by 0 bases, with 3 bases of the junction left unmatched. The germline CDR1 and CDR2 sequences are SGHVS and FQNEAQ. The CDR3 here is CASSLVAGISYEQYF. The CDR3 DNA reads TGTGCCAGCAGCTTAGTAGCGGGTATCTCCTACGAGCAGTACTTC.

V and J are TRBV2 and TRBJ2-7, with 12 bases aligning to TRBD2. The CDR3 runs 16 residues. The V gene end was trimmed by 4 bases and the J gene end by 2 bases; junction bases not matched to a gene: 6. CDR1 is SNHLY and CDR2 is FYNNEI in the germline V gene. The CDR3: CASSAPGLAGPYEQYF. CDR3 bases: TGTGCCAGCAGTGCCCCGGGACTAGCGGGTCCCTACGAGCAGTACTTC. The full variable domain, completed using reference TRBV2 and TRBJ2-7, is EPEVTQTPSHQVTQMGQEVILRCVPISNHLYFYWYRQILGQKVEFLVSFYNNEISEKSEIFDDQFSVERPDGSNFTLKIRSTKLEDSAMYFCASSAPGLAGPYEQYFGPGTRLTVT.

In DNA form, the CDR3 reads TGTGCCAGCAGCTTCGGGGCTAGCGGGAGTTTCGGGACAGATACGCAGTATTTT. Protein: CASSFGASGSFGTDTQYF. The V and J genes are TRBV7-8 and TRBJ2-3; 10 nucleotides agree with TRBD2. The CDR3 spans 18 residues. CDR1 and CDR2 (germline): SGHVS, FQNEAQ. The ends lost 3 bases at V and 3 bases at J; junction bases unmatched: 12. Full variable domain (rest looked up from reference TRBV7-8 and TRBJ2-3): GAGVSQSPRYKVAKRGQDVALRCDPISGHVSLFWYQQALGQGPEFLTYFQNEAQLDKSGLPSDRFFAERPEGSVSTLKIQRTQQEDSAVYLCASSFGASGSFGTDTQYFGPGTRLTVL.

This clonotype was counted between two and nine times. The chain has TRBV21-1 and TRBJ2-5. TRBV21-1 is listed as a pseudogene. The CDR3 consists of 14 residues. The chain's CDR3 is CASTTRQSQETQYF. As DNA, the CDR3 is TGTGCCAGCACTACGAGACAGTCCCAAGAGACCCAGTACTTC.

This chain links TRBV19 with TRBJ1-4; 12 positions match TRBD1. V trimming: 4 bases; J trimming: 8 bases; junction bases outside the gene matches: 14. The V gene's germline CDR1 is LNHDA and CDR2 SQIVND (reference sequence). The CDR3 sequence is 18 residues long. The CDR3 sequence: CASSTLTGTGGPREKLFF. CDR3 nucleotide sequence: TGTGCCAGTAGTACGCTAACCGGGACAGGGGGCCCAAGGGAAAAACTGTTTTTT.

CDR3 DNA sequence: TGTGCCAGTAGTATGACGACGAACACTGAAGCTTTCTTT. Protein: CASSMTTNTEAFF. The V and J genes are TRBV19 and TRBJ1-1; D unresolved. The V end was cut by 3 bases, the J end by 1 base, with 6 bases between. The germline gives CDR1 LNHDA, CDR2 SQIVND (reference sequence). The CDR3 loop spans 13 amino acids.

J is TRBJ1-1 and V is TRBV19, with 7 positions matching TRBD1. The germline CDR1 and CDR2 sequences are LNHDA and SQIVND (reference sequence). V was pared by 6 bases and J by 3 bases, with 10 bases of the junction left unmatched. The CDR3 is made up of 15 amino acids. DNA of the CDR3: TGTGCCAGTAGAGACAGACAGGGTCTGGACACTGAAGCTTTCTTT. Amino acid sequence: CASRDRQGLDTEAFF. Looking up the rest from reference TRBV19 and TRBJ1-1 gives the full variable domain: DGGITQSPKYLFRKEGQNVTLSCEQNLNHDAMYWYRQDPGQGLRLIYYSQIVNDFQKGDIAEGYSVSREKKESFPLTVTSAQKNPTAFYLCASRDRQGLDTEAFFGQGTRLTVV.

There are a few counts of this clonotype. This rearrangement joins TRBV29-1 to TRBJ2-3, with a weak D call TRBD1 (6 bases). The germline gives CDR1 SQVTM, CDR2 ANQGSEA. This CDR3 spans 11 amino acids. Trimming took off 3 bases at V and 9 bases at J, with 10 bases between the two ends. The CDR3 DNA sequence: TGCAGCGTTGATGTGGACAGCACGCAGTATTTT. As protein: CSVDVDSTQYF.

DNA of the CDR3: TGTGCCAGCAGTAGAGGAGCGGGAGGGCCCTCACACGAGCAGTACTTC. Translating gives CASSRGAGGPSHEQYF. This chain joins TRBV7-8 and TRBJ2-7, with TRBD2 identical over 10 bases. From germline, CDR1 is SGHVS and CDR2 FQNEAQ. This CDR3 is 16 amino acids long. The V gene end was trimmed by 6 bases and the J gene end by 5 bases; junction bases not matched to a gene: 13.

This clonotype appeared a few times. Here the CDR3 DNA reads TGCAGTGCTGGGACTGGGGGCCCCAAGACCGCCCTACCCAATGAGCAGTTCTTC. It encodes CSAGTGGPKTALPNEQFF. The chain couples TRBV20-1 to TRBJ2-1; the D call may be TRBD1 or TRBD2 (6 bases each). Germline V gene data show CDR1 as DFQATT and CDR2 as SNEGSKA (reference sequence). There are 18 residues in the CDR3. V lost 5 bases, J lost 6 bases, and 29 bases lay in between.

This clonotype turned up a few times. This chain joins TRBV6-5 and TRBJ2-2, with D tentatively TRBD1 or TRBD2 (5 bases each). The ends were cut back, 2 bases at V and 3 bases at J, with 16 bases in the middle. This CDR3 contains 17 residues. From germline, CDR1 is MNHEY and CDR2 SVGAGI. The CDR3 loop reads CASSYPLNRGHTGELFF. CDR3 DNA: TGTGCCAGCAGTTACCCGTTGAACCGGGGCCACACCGGGGAGCTGTTTTTT.

This clonotype was seen a handful of times. This rearrangement joins TRBV12-3 or TRBV12-4 to TRBJ1-1, with 7 bases that match TRBD1. J was trimmed by 1 base and V by 0 bases; bases with no gene match: 5. The CDR3 is made up of 16 amino acids. The CDR3 region has the DNA TGTGCCAGCAGTTTAGCCCGACAGGGACCGAACACTGAAGCTTTCTTT. Amino acids: CASSLARQGPNTEAFF.